These T cell receptor beta chains were read from a single sample in a study of shared clonotypes between healthy human individuals. Assay used: immunoSEQ multiplex PCR; TCRdb lists only in-frame clones, some missing. The data show 2 million or so clones, approximately 94% seen once. The sequencing input was naive CD8+ T cells sorted from blood. Source of these receptors: a man aged 18 to 35 in good health. CDR3s include the opening cysteine and the closing phenylalanine or tryptophan. A D gene is named only where the DNA matches it firmly. The size of a clone is reported for some rows only, either as once, few or many, or as a class for expanded clones.

J: TRBJ2-5
V: TRBV4-1
D: NA
size: NA
DNA: TGCGCCAGCAGTTTCAGGGTCTCAGAGACCCAGTACTTC
CDR3: CASSFRVSETQYF

J: TRBJ2-3
V: TRBV6-5
D: NA
size: NA
DNA: TGTGCCAGCAGTTACGGGGACGTTTCTAGCACAGATACGCAGTATTTT
CDR3: CASSYGDVSSTDTQYF

J: TRBJ2-5
V: TRBV7-9
D: NA
size: NA
DNA: TGTGCCAGCAGCTTAGGGGGCAACTGGAGTTCCGAGACCCAGTACTTC
CDR3: CASSLGGNWSSETQYF

J: TRBJ1-2
V: TRBV4-1
D: NA
size: NA
DNA: TGCGCCAGCAGCCAAGAGGCCACAGGTTCGCGGACTTTAGTGGGATACACCTTC
CDR3: CASSQEATGSRTLVGYTF

J: TRBJ2-1
V: TRBV27
D: TRBD2
size: NA
DNA: TGTGCCAGCAGCCCCTCCCAGATAGCGGGACCCTACAATGAGCAGTTCTTC
CDR3: CASSPSQIAGPYNEQFF

J: TRBJ1-6
V: TRBV19
D: NA
size: NA
DNA: TGTGCCAGTAGTTATTTCGGCTATAATTCACCCCTCCACTTT
CDR3: CASSYFGYNSPLHF

J: TRBJ1-5
V: TRBV27
D: NA
size: NA
DNA: TGTGCCAGCAGCCCACAGGCTTTCAGCAATCAGCCCCAGCATTTT
CDR3: CASSPQAFSNQPQHF

J: TRBJ2-5
V: TRBV15
D: NA
size: NA
DNA: TGTGCCACCAGCCTCGGACTTGTCGGGGAGACCCAGTACTTC
CDR3: CATSLGLVGETQYF

J: TRBJ2-7
V: TRBV10-3
D: NA
size: NA
DNA: TGTGCCATCAGTGAGTCGACAGTCGAGCAGTACTTC
CDR3: CAISESTVEQYF

J: TRBJ2-5
V: TRBV7-2
D: NA
size: few
DNA: TGTGCCAGCAGCTTAGAACGACTAGTCGGGACCCAGTACTTC
CDR3: CASSLERLVGTQYF

J: TRBJ2-3
V: TRBV5-1
D: NA
size: few
DNA: TGCGCCAGCAGCTTAAACAGGGCCGTCACAGATACGCAGTATTTT
CDR3: CASSLNRAVTDTQYF

J: TRBJ2-1
V: TRBV7-9
D: TRBD1
size: NA
DNA: TGTGCCAGCAGCTTAGAGGGCAGGGGGCCTTACAATGAGCAGTTCTTC
CDR3: CASSLEGRGPYNEQFF

J: TRBJ1-1
V: TRBV13
D: TRBD1
size: NA
DNA: TGTGCCAGCAGCCCCGGACAGGGTTACACTGAAGCTTTCTTT
CDR3: CASSPGQGYTEAFF

J: TRBJ2-3
V: TRBV7-2
D: TRBD2
size: NA
DNA: TGTGCCAGCAGCCCACTACTAGCGGGGGAGGTGGATACGCAGTATTTT
CDR3: CASSPLLAGEVDTQYF

J: TRBJ1-1
V: TRBV4-1
D: NA
size: NA
DNA: TGCGCCAGCAGCCAAGGAGTTCTGAACACTGAAGCTTTCTTT
CDR3: CASSQGVLNTEAFF

J: TRBJ1-1
V: TRBV6-6
D: NA
size: NA
DNA: TGTGCCAGCAGTTACTCGGAGGGATTCAACACTGAAGCTTTCTTT
CDR3: CASSYSEGFNTEAFF

J: TRBJ2-5
V: TRBV6-1
D: NA
size: NA
DNA: TGTGCCAGCGGGGAAGAGACCCAGTACTTC
CDR3: CASGEETQYF

J: TRBJ2-1
V: TRBV7-9
D: NA
size: NA
DNA: TGTGCCAGCAGCCCGACAGGTCTCGATGAGCAGTTCTTC
CDR3: CASSPTGLDEQFF

J: TRBJ1-1
V: TRBV4-1
D: TRBD1
size: once
DNA: TGCGCCAGCAGCCTGGGACAGGGCTCGGCTGAAGCTTTCTTT
CDR3: CASSLGQGSAEAFF

J: TRBJ2-1
V: TRBV2
D: NA
size: NA
DNA: TGTGCCAGCAGTGACGGCGGGATCGCATCCTACAATGAGCAGTTCTTC
CDR3: CASSDGGIASYNEQFF

J: TRBJ1-6
V: TRBV10-1
D: NA
size: NA
DNA: TGCGCCAGCAGTTGTCGGCAGGGGAGCAATTCACCCCTCCACTTT
CDR3: CASSCRQGSNSPLHF

J: TRBJ2-4
V: TRBV6-7
D: NA
size: NA
DNA: TGTGCCAGTAGGGTGACCCTAGCCAAAAACATTCAGTACTTC
CDR3: CASRVTLAKNIQYF

J: TRBJ2-7
V: TRBV28
D: NA
size: NA
DNA: TGTGCCAGCACCCAGACAGGGGTGGGGGACTACTACTACGAGCAGTACTTC
CDR3: CASTQTGVGDYYYEQYF

J: TRBJ2-2
V: TRBV9
D: NA
size: few
DNA: TGTGCCAGCAGCGTAGGTGGCGGGGAGCTGTTTTTT
CDR3: CASSVGGGELFF

J: TRBJ2-5
V: TRBV5-6
D: TRBD1
size: NA
DNA: TGTGCCAGCAGCCAAAAGGTACAGGGGGCGTTTCCAGAGACCCAGTACTTC
CDR3: CASSQKVQGAFPETQYF

J: TRBJ1-5
V: TRBV30
D: NA
size: few
DNA: TGTGCCTGGAGTGTTGCGGGGAATCAGCCCCAGCATTTT
CDR3: CAWSVAGNQPQHF

J: TRBJ2-7
V: TRBV9
D: NA
size: NA
DNA: TGTGCCAGCAGCGGATGGGCAGGGGAGTTCTCCGAGCAGTACTTC
CDR3: CASSGWAGEFSEQYF

J: TRBJ1-1
V: TRBV4-3
D: NA
size: NA
DNA: TGCGCCAGCAGCCAAGATCCCATGGCAGGGTGGGGCACTGAAGCTTTCTTT
CDR3: CASSQDPMAGWGTEAFF

J: TRBJ2-7
V: TRBV27
D: TRBD2
size: NA
DNA: TGTGCCAGCAGCCCAATGACTAGCGGGAGGGTACACGAGCAGTACTTC
CDR3: CASSPMTSGRVHEQYF

J: TRBJ1-5
V: TRBV2
D: TRBD1
size: NA
DNA: TGTGCCAGCGTCAGGGGGAATCAGCCCCAGCATTTT
CDR3: CASVRGNQPQHF

J: TRBJ1-4
V: TRBV27
D: NA
size: NA
DNA: TGTGCCAGCACCTCCGGAGGCGAAAAACTGTTTTTT
CDR3: CASTSGGEKLFF

J: TRBJ2-7
V: TRBV2
D: NA
size: NA
DNA: TGTGCCAGCAGTACGGGGTCGGAGACACACTACGAGCAGTACTTC
CDR3: CASSTGSETHYEQYF

J: TRBJ1-6
V: TRBV7-9
D: NA
size: NA
DNA: TGTGCCACCCGAAAGGGGAATTCACCCCTCCACTTT
CDR3: CATRKGNSPLHF

J: TRBJ2-1
V: TRBV11-3
D: NA
size: NA
DNA: TGTGCCAGCAGCTTGGGGTCAACGAATGAGCAGTTCTTC
CDR3: CASSLGSTNEQFF

J: TRBJ2-7
V: TRBV15
D: NA
size: NA
DNA: TGTGCCACCAGCAGAGAAAACAGCTACGAGCAGTACTTC
CDR3: CATSRENSYEQYF

J: TRBJ1-6
V: TRBV4-2
D: TRBD1
size: NA
DNA: TGTGCCAGCAGCCAACAAGCCGGGACAGGAATTAATTCACCCCTCCACTTT
CDR3: CASSQQAGTGINSPLHF

J: TRBJ2-7
V: TRBV9
D: TRBD2
size: NA
DNA: TGTGCCAGTTCGGGACTAGCGTCCCACGAGCAGTACTTC
CDR3: CASSGLASHEQYF

J: TRBJ1-1
V: TRBV11-1
D: TRBD1
size: NA
DNA: TGTGCCAGCAGCTGGGACAGGGTTGGTGAAGCTTTCTTT
CDR3: CASSWDRVGEAFF

J: TRBJ1-2
V: TRBV27
D: NA
size: NA
DNA: TGTGCCAGCAGTTTCCAGGGCTTTGACTACACCTTC
CDR3: CASSFQGFDYTF

J: TRBJ1-1
V: TRBV27
D: TRBD1
size: NA
DNA: TGTGCCAGCAGGCCGACAGGGGGTATCACTGAAGCTTTCTTT
CDR3: CASRPTGGITEAFF

J: TRBJ2-7
V: TRBV9
D: NA
size: NA
DNA: TGTGCCAGCAGCGAACAGGGATCCTACGAGCAGTACTTC
CDR3: CASSEQGSYEQYF

J: TRBJ1-2
V: TRBV7-9
D: NA
size: NA
DNA: TGTGCCAGCAGCTTAGGAGCCAGGAACTATGGCTACACCTTC
CDR3: CASSLGARNYGYTF

J: TRBJ1-6
V: TRBV10-3
D: NA
size: NA
DNA: TGTGCCATCAGTGAGGATAGGGGTTCACCCCTCCACTTT
CDR3: CAISEDRGSPLHF

J: TRBJ2-7
V: TRBV4-2
D: NA
size: NA
DNA: TGTGCCAGCAGCCAAGATGCAGGGCGCTACGAGCAGTACTTC
CDR3: CASSQDAGRYEQYF

J: TRBJ1-1
V: TRBV19
D: NA
size: once
DNA: TGTGCCAGTAGTATGATGTCGGCGGGCACTGAAGCTTTCTTT
CDR3: CASSMMSAGTEAFF

J: TRBJ1-5
V: TRBV27
D: NA
size: NA
DNA: TGTGCCAGCAGTTTGGGGTTGAATCAGCCCCAGCATTTT
CDR3: CASSLGLNQPQHF

J: TRBJ1-6
V: TRBV4-3
D: TRBD1
size: NA
DNA: TGCGCCAGCAGCCAAGATCCCGGACAGGGGGCGGGTTTCCCCCTCCACTTT
CDR3: CASSQDPGQGAGFPLHF

J: TRBJ2-7
V: TRBV28
D: NA
size: NA
DNA: TGTGCCAGCAGTTTAGGACAGAGCTCCTACGAGCAGTACTTC
CDR3: CASSLGQSSYEQYF

J: TRBJ1-5
V: TRBV28
D: NA
size: NA
DNA: TGTGCCAGCACAGAGGGGGGGGCATCAGGCCAGCCCCAGCATTTT
CDR3: CASTEGGASGQPQHF

J: TRBJ2-7
V: TRBV4-3
D: TRBD2
size: NA
DNA: TGCGCCAGCAGCCAAACGAAAGGGCCGGGAGGCAACGAGCAGTACTTC
CDR3: CASSQTKGPGGNEQYF

J: TRBJ2-2
V: TRBV6-5
D: TRBD1
size: NA
DNA: TGTGCCAGCAGTTACGGGACAGGGGGCGCCGGGGAGCTGTTTTTT
CDR3: CASSYGTGGAGELFF